The sequence of this TCR beta chain was determined in a study of CD8 T cells in ankylosing spondylitis. Study results and caveats: The study looked at matched synovial fluid samples from ankylosing spondylitis patients. Disease-linked clones were reported to be significantly enriched there. Seemingly characteristic of ankylosing spondylitis blood was a TCR beta motif consisting of roughly 8 highly homologous variants. Disease-linked clones had a CD8+ phenotype and relatively low frequency in peripheral blood.

As regards this clonotype: Its antigen is not identified.

Library preparation for TCR beta used quantitative 5'-RACE with molecular barcodes. TCRdb redid the calling of the 5' RACE reads with MiXCR, one entry per CDR3 protein. Among under 550,000 distinct CDR3 sequences, 25% to 30% were seen once, and the ten largest hold 0.89%. The CDR3 is made up of 14 amino acids. Trimming at V came to 7 bases and at J to 5 bases, leaving 6 bases not matched to a gene. Germline values: CDR1 SGHRS, CDR2 YFSETQ. This TCR came from a male donor with ankylosing spondylitis. This chain connects TRBV5-1 to TRBJ1-6; 7 bases match TRBD1. The material sequenced was blood, either unsorted or a sorted T cell fraction (not recorded which). The CDR3 DNA reads as TGCGCCAGCGCACCGGGACAGAATAATTCACCCCTCCACTTT. Amino acid sequence: CASAPGQNNSPLHF.